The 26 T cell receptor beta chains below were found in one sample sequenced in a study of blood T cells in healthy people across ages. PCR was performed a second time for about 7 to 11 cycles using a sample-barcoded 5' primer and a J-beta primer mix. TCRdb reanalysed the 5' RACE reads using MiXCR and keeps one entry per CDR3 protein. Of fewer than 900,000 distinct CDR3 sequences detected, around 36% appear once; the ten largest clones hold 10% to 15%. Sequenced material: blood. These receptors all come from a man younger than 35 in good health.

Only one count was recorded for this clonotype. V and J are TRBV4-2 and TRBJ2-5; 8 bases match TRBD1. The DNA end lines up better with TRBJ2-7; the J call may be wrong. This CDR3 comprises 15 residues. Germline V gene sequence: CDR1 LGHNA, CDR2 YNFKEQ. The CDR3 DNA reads TGTGCCAGCAGTCTTGGACAGGGAAAGGCCTACGAGCAGTACTTC. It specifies CASSLGQGKAYEQYF.

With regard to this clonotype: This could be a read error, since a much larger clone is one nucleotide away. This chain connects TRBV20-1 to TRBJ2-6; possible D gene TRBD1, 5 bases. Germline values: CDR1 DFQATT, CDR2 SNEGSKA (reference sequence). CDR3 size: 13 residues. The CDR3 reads CSGKPSGANVPTF. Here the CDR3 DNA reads TGCAGTGGAAAGCCCTCTGGGGCCAACGTCCCGACTTTC.

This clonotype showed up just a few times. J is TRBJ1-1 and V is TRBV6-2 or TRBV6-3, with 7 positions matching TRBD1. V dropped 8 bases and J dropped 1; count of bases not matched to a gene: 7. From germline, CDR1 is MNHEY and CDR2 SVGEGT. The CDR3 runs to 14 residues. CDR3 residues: CASHRTGWNTEAFF. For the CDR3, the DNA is TGTGCCAGCCACAGGACAGGATGGAACACTGAAGCTTTCTTT.

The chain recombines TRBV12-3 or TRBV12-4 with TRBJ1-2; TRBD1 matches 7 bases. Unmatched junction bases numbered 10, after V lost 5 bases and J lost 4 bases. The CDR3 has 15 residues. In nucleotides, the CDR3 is TGTGCCAGCAGTGCCGGACAGGTGCGGACCTATGGCTACACCTTC. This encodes CASSAGQVRTYGYTF.

The CDR3 loop is CASSYTPGQVKKLFF. In nucleotides, the CDR3 is TGTGCCAGCAGTTACACCCCCGGACAGGTCAAAAAACTGTTTTTT. V gene TRBV6-2 or TRBV6-3 combines with J gene TRBJ1-4; 7 nucleotides match TRBD1. The CDR3 runs to 15 residues. Germline V lookup: CDR1 MNHEY, CDR2 SVGEGT. Unmatched junction bases numbered 9, after V lost 2 bases and J lost 9 bases.

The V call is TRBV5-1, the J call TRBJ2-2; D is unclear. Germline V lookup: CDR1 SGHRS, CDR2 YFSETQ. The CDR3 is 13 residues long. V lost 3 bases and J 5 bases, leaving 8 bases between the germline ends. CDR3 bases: TGCGCCAGCAGCTACACCGGGACCGGGGAGCTGTTTTTT. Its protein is CASSYTGTGELFF.

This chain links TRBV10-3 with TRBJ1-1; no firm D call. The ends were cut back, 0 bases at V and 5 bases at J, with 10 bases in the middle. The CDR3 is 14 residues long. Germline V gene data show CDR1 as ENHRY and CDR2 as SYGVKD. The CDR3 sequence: CAISESGYETEAFF. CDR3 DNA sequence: TGTGCCATCAGTGAGTCGGGGTATGAAACTGAAGCTTTCTTT.

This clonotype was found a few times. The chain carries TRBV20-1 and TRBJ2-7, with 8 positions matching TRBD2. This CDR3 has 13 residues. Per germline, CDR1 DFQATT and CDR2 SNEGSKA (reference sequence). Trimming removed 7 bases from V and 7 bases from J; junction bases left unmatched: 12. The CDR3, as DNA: TGCAGTGGACGGGGGGGGTCTTACAATGAGCAGTACTTC. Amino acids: CSGRGGSYNEQYF.

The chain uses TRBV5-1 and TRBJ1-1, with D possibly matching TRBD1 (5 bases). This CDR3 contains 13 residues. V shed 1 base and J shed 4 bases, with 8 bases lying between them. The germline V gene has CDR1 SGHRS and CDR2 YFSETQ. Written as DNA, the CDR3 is TGCGCCAGCAGCTTGTCAGGGACCACTGAAGCTTTCTTT. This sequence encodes CASSLSGTTEAFF.

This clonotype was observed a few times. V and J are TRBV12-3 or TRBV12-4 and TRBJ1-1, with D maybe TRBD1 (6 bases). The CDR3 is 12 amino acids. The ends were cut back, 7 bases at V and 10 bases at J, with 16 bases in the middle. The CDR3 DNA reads TGTGCCAGCACCCCCGGGGGCCTCGTAGCTTTCTTT. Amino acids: CASTPGGLVAFF.

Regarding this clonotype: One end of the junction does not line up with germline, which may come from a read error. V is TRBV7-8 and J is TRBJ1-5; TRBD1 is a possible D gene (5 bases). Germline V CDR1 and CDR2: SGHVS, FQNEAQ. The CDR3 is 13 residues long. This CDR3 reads CAISLDRNQPQHF. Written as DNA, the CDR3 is TGTGCCATCAGCTTAGACAGAAATCAGCCCCAGCATTTT.

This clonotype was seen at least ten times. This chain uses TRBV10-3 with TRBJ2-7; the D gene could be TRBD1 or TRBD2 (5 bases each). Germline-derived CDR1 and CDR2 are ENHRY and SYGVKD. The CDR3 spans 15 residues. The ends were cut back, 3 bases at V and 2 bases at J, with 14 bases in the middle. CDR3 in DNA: TGTGCCATCAGTGAACAGGCCGGGATTACCTACGAGCAGTACTTC. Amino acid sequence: CAISEQAGITYEQYF.

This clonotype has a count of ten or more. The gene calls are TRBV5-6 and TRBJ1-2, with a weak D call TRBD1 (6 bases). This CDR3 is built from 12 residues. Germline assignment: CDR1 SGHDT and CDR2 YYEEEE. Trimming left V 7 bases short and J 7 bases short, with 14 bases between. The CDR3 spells CASRGQTRGYTF. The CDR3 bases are TGTGCCAGCCGCGGACAGACCCGTGGCTACACCTTC. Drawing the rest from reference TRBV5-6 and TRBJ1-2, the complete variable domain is DAGVTQSPTHLIKTRGQQVTLRCSPKSGHDTVSWYQQALGQGPQFIFQYYEEEERQRGNFPDRFSGHQFPNYSSELNVNALLLGDSALYLCASRGQTRGYTFGSGTRLTVV.

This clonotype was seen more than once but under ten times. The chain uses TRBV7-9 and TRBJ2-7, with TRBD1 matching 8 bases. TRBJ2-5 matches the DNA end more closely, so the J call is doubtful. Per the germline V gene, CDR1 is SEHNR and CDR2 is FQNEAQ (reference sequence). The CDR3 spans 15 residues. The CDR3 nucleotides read TGTGCCAGCAGCTTAGGAACAGGGGGTGTGGAGACCCAGTACTTC. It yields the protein CASSLGTGGVETQYF.

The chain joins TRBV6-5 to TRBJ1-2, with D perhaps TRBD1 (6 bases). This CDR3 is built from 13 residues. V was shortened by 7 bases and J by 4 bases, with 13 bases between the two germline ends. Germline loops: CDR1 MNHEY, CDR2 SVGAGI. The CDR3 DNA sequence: TGTGCCAGCAACCCACAGGGAGGCTATGGCTACACCTTC. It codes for CASNPQGGYGYTF.

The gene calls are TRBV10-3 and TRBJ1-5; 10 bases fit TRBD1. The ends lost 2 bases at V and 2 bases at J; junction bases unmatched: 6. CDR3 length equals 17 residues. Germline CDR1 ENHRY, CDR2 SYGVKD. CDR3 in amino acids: CAISEGQGGRGNQPQHF. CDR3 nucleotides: TGTGCCATCAGTGAGGGACAGGGGGGCCGGGGCAATCAGCCCCAGCATTTT.

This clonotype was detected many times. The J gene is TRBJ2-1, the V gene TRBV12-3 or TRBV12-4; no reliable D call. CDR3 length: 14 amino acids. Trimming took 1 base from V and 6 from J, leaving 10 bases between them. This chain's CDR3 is CASSLVGLPNEQFF. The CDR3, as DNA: TGTGCCAGCAGTTTAGTAGGCCTCCCCAATGAGCAGTTCTTC.

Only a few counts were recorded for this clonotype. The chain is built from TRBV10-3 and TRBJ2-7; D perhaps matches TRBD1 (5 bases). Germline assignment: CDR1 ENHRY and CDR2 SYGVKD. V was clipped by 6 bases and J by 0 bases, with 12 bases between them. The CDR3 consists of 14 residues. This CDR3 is CAIRSDSRSYEQYF. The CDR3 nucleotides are TGTGCCATCAGATCCGACAGCCGCTCCTACGAGCAGTACTTC.

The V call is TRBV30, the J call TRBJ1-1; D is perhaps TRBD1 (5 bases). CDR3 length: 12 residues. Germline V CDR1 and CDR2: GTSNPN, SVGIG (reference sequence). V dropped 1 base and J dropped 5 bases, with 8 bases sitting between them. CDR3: CAWSEGRTEAFF. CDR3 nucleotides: TGTGCCTGGAGTGAGGGGAGGACTGAAGCTTTCTTT.

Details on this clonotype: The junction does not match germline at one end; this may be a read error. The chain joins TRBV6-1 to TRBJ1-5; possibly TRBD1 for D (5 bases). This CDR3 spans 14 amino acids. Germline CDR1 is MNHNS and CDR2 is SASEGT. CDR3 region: CAPPGGLGKQPQHF. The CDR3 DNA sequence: TGTGCCCCCCCCGGGGGACTAGGCAAGCAGCCCCAGCATTTT.

DNA of the CDR3: TGTGCCAGCAGTGAGGGACTCTACTACGAGCAGTACTTC. This codes for CASSEGLYYEQYF. This chain connects TRBV2 to TRBJ2-7; D may be TRBD2 (6 bases). Germline values: CDR1 SNHLY, CDR2 FYNNEI. The V and J ends lost 3 bases and 3 bases respectively, with 9 bases between them. The CDR3 is made up of 13 amino acids.

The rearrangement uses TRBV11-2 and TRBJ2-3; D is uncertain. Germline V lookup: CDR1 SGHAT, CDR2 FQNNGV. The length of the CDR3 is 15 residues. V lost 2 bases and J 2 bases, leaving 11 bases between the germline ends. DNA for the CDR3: TGTGCCAGCAGCTTAAACGCATTGTACACAGATACGCAGTATTTT. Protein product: CASSLNALYTDTQYF.

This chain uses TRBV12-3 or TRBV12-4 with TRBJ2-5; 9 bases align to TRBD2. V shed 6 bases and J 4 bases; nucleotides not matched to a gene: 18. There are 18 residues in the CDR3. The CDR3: CASRPGTRVLAGGETQYF. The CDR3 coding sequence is TGTGCCAGCAGGCCCGGTACTAGGGTACTAGCGGGTGGAGAGACCCAGTACTTC.

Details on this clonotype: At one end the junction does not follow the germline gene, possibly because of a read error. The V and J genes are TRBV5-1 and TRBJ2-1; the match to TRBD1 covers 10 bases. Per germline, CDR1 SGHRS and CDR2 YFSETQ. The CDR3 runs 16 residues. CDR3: CTSSPLGDRGGNEQFF. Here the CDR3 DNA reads TGCACCAGCAGCCCCTTGGGGGACAGGGGCGGCAATGAGCAGTTCTTC. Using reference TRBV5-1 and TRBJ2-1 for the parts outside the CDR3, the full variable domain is KAGVTQTPRYLIKTRGQQVTLSCSPISGHRSVSWYQQTPGQGLQFLFEYFSETQRNKGNFPGRFSGRQFSNSRSEMNVSTLELGDSALYLCTSSPLGDRGGNEQFFGPGTRLTVL.

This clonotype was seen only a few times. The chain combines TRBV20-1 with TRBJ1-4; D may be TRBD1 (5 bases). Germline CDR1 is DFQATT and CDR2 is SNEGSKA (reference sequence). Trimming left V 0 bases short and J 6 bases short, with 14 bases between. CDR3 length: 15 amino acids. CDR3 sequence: CSARDGGDADEKLFF. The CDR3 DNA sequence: TGCAGTGCTAGAGATGGGGGGGATGCGGATGAAAAACTGTTTTTT.

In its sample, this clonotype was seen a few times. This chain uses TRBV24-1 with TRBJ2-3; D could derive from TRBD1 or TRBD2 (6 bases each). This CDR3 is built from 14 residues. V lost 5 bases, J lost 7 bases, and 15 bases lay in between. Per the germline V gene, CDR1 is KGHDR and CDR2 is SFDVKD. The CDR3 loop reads CATSGAGAGNTQYF. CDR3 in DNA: TGTGCCACCAGTGGGGCAGGGGCGGGAAATACGCAGTATTTT.